These T cell receptor beta chains were read from a single sample in a study of spatial heterogeneity in lung cancer. MiXCR, applied by TCRdb to the 5' RACE reads, yields one record per CDR3 protein. The sample has about 36,000 distinct CDR3 sequences; 4% to 6% are singletons. This specimen consisted of PBMCs, obtained at surgery. Receptors originate from a female donor with early-stage non-small cell lung cancer. CDR3s include the opening cysteine and the closing phenylalanine or tryptophan. Fields, in order: J gene, D gene, clone size, V gene, CDR3 DNA, CDR3 protein. A D gene is named only where the DNA matches it firmly. Not every row has a clone size; where given, it reads once, few, many or a size class.

TRBJ1-2 | . | many | TRBV3-1 | TGTGCCAGCAGCCAAGATCTAGGGGGGCGTGGCTACACCTTC | CASSQDLGGRGYTF
TRBJ2-1 | . | many | TRBV11-2 | TGTGCCAGCAGCTTAGATTGGTACAGCTCCTACAATGAGCAGTTCTTC | CASSLDWYSSYNEQFF
TRBJ1-3 | . | . | TRBV18 | TGTGCCAGCTCCCCGGGTCCCCGAAACACCATATATTTT | CASSPGPRNTIYF
TRBJ2-7 | . | many | TRBV28 | TGTGCCAGCAGCACCACAGAGCCATACGAGCAGTACTTC | CASSTTEPYEQYF
TRBJ2-5 | . | many | TRBV5-1 | TGCGCCAGCAGCGTTTCGATCCCGGTCCAAGAGACCCAGTACTTC | CASSVSIPVQETQYF
TRBJ1-2 | . | many | TRBV28 | TGTGCCAGCAGTTTGTTCCAGGACTATGGCTACACCTTC | CASSLFQDYGYTF
TRBJ2-1 | . | many | TRBV20-1 | TGCAGTGCGACGAGGGCGGCAGGCCGGGTGGGGAATGAGCAGTTCTTC | CSATRAAGRVGNEQFF
TRBJ2-5 | . | many | TRBV4-3 | TGCGCCAGCAGCCAAGATCACTCCGAGGGGACCCAGTACTTC | CASSQDHSEGTQYF
TRBJ2-7 | TRBD1 | many | TRBV5-1 | TGCGCCAGCAGCCCATGGACAGGGGGACACGAGCAGTACTTC | CASSPWTGGHEQYF
TRBJ1-6 | TRBD1 | few | TRBV7-9 | TGTGCCAGCAGCTTAACAGGGGATTCACCCCTCCACTTT | CASSLTGDSPLHF
TRBJ2-5 | . | many | TRBV24-1 | TGTGCCACCAGCGGACGGTATCAAGAGACCCAGTACTTC | CATSGRYQETQYF
TRBJ1-5 | TRBD1 | . | TRBV3-1 | TGTGCCAGCACCGCCCGGACAGGGGAAATAGTGGGCAATCAGCCCCAGCATTTT | CASTARTGEIVGNQPQHF
TRBJ2-5 | . | . | TRBV6-5 | TGTGCCAGCAAGAGAATGGGATCTGGGCCAGAGACCCAGTACTTC | CASKRMGSGPETQYF
TRBJ1-2 | TRBD1 | . | TRBV20-1 | TGCAGTGCGATGGGACAGGCCAACTATGGCTACACCTTC | CSAMGQANYGYTF
TRBJ1-6 | . | . | TRBV20-1 | TGCAGTGCTAGGGACACAACCTATAATTCACCCCTCCACTTT | CSARDTTYNSPLHF
TRBJ1-2 | . | many | TRBV11-1 | TGTGCCAGCAGCTTAACGGACAGATCCTATGGCTACACCTTC | CASSLTDRSYGYTF
TRBJ1-1 | . | many | TRBV6-2/TRBV6-3 | TGTGCCAGCAGTCCCATCGGACAGATGAACACTGAAGCTTTCTTT | CASSPIGQMNTEAFF
TRBJ2-5 | . | many | TRBV3-1 | TGTGCCAGCAGCCAAGATCAGGGCAGAGAGACCCAGTACTTC | CASSQDQGRETQYF
TRBJ2-5 | TRBD1 | many | TRBV7-9 | TGTGCCAGCAGCGTGGACAGGGACACCCAGTACTTC | CASSVDRDTQYF
TRBJ2-5 | . | few | TRBV10-2 | TGCGCCAGCATGAGCGCCCAAGAGACCCAGTACTTC | CASMSAQETQYF
TRBJ2-5 | TRBD2 | few | TRBV24-1 | TGTGCCACCAGTGAACCAGCGGGAGGCGGAGAGACCCAGTACTTC | CATSEPAGGGETQYF
TRBJ2-2 | TRBD1 | few | TRBV12-3/TRBV12-4 | TGTGCCAGCAGGAGACCCAGGACAGGGGACACCGGGGAGCTGTTTTTT | CASRRPRTGDTGELFF
TRBJ2-5 | . | few | TRBV30 | TGTGCCTGGAGTGTACTTAGACTCCCCCGAGAGGCCCAGTACTTC | CAWSVLRLPREAQYF
TRBJ2-2 | . | . | TRBV2 | TGTGCCAGCGCAGCGGGCCAGAACACCGGGGAGCTGTTTTTT | CASAAGQNTGELFF
TRBJ2-5 | . | many | TRBV4-1 | TGCGCCAGCAGCGAGAGGAGTTACGAGACCCAGTACTTC | CASSERSYETQYF